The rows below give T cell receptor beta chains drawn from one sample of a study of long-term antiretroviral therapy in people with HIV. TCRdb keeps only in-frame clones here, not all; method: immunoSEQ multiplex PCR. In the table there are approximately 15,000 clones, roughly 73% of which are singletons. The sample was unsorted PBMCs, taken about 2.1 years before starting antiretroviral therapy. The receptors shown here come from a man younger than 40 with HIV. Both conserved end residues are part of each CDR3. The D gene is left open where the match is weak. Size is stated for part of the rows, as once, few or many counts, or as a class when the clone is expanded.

CASKLGETSPLHF	TGTGCCAGCAAACTAGGGGAAACTTCACCCCTCCACTTT	TRBJ1-6	TRBV2	.	.
CASSENRGLGSDEQFF	TGTGCCAGCAGTGAAAACAGGGGACTAGGGTCCGATGAGCAGTTCTTC	TRBJ2-1	TRBV28	once	.
CASSLGGGTGNTEAFF	TGTGCCAGCAGCTTGGGGGGAGGGACAGGGAACACTGAAGCTTTCTTT	TRBJ1-1	TRBV7-6	few	TRBD1
CASSLAGRASTDTQYF	TGTGCCAGCAGCCTGGCGGGGCGGGCTAGCACAGATACGCAGTATTTT	TRBJ2-3	TRBV11-2	.	.
CASSWTGDYEQYF	TGTGCCAGCAGCTGGACAGGGGACTACGAGCAGTACTTC	TRBJ2-7	TRBV5-6	.	TRBD1
CASSSVLATEAFF	TGTGCCAGCAGTTCCGTTTTAGCGACTGAAGCTTTCTTT	TRBJ1-1	TRBV27	once	.
CASSEGGRNEKLFF	TGTGCCAGCAGTGAAGGGGGGCGGAATGAAAAACTGTTTTTT	TRBJ1-4	TRBV6-5	.	.
CASSLDVAGGDYNEQFF	TGTGCCAGCAGCTTAGATGTAGCGGGAGGCGACTACAATGAGCAGTTCTTC	TRBJ2-1	TRBV11-3	.	TRBD2
CASTIRQDLTGELFF	TGTGCCAGCACCATCCGACAGGATCTCACCGGGGAGCTGTTTTTT	TRBJ2-2	TRBV6-1	.	.
CASKRGTGADNEQFF	TGTGCCAGCAAAAGGGGGACAGGGGCGGACAATGAGCAGTTCTTC	TRBJ2-1	TRBV2	.	TRBD1
CASREHGQALREQYF	TGTGCCAGCAGAGAGCATGGGCAGGCCCTCCGGGAGCAGTACTTC	TRBJ2-7	TRBV28	.	.
CASSSLADIQYF	TGTGCCAGTAGTAGTTTAGCCGACATTCAGTACTTC	TRBJ2-4	TRBV19	few	.
CASSSMMNTEAFF	TGTGCCAGCAGCTCGATGATGAACACTGAAGCTTTCTTT	TRBJ1-1	TRBV7-2	.	.
CASSAGSSYEQYF	TGTGCCAGCAGTGCCGGTAGCAGCTACGAGCAGTACTTC	TRBJ2-7	TRBV7-9	few	.
CASSGTRTGLSQYF	TGTGCCAGCAGTGGAACGCGGACAGGGCTGTCCCAGTACTTC	TRBJ2-5	TRBV6-6	.	TRBD1
CASSLSTDYTDTQYF	TGTGCCAGCAGCTTAAGTACAGACTACACAGATACGCAGTATTTT	TRBJ2-3	TRBV7-9	.	.
CASSFGQGGSSYEQYF	TGTGCCAGCTCATTCGGACAGGGGGGCAGCTCCTACGAGCAGTACTTC	TRBJ2-7	TRBV18	.	TRBD1
CSVGLGLYEQYF	TGCAGCGTCGGGCTGGGGTTGTACGAGCAGTACTTC	TRBJ2-7	TRBV29-1	.	.
CASSLEQQPQHF	TGTGCCAGCAGTTTAGAGCAGCAGCCCCAGCATTTT	TRBJ1-5	TRBV28	.	.
CASSIAQDRGHEQYF	TGTGCCAGTAGTATAGCCCAGGACAGAGGACACGAGCAGTACTTC	TRBJ2-7	TRBV19	.	.